What follows describes a single T cell receptor (beta chain). The data derive from a study of blood T cell repertoires in COVID-19. Across the study: The United States, Italy and Spain provided the acute and convalescent COVID-19 samples. The analysed material was cDNA or gDNA that came from T cells, B-cell-depleted T cells, or PBMCs.

Trimming cost V 7 bases and J 9 bases, with 11 bases left between them. Germline CDR1 SGHAT, CDR2 FQNNGV. This CDR3 has 11 residues. The repertoire was sequenced with immunoSEQ multiplex PCR; TCRdb's copy has only in-frame clones and lacks some. The sample carries 100,000 to 150,000 clones, more than 75% recorded once. This sequence joins TRBV11-2 and TRBJ2-3, with D perhaps matching TRBD2 (5 bases). The sequencing input was peripheral blood. This TCR came from a man aged 45-60 years with active COVID-19. The CDR3 spells CASMSGGTQYF. DNA for the CDR3: TGTGCCAGCATGAGCGGTGGGACGCAGTATTTT.